Sequencing of this T cell receptor (beta chain) was carried out in a study of cytomegalovirus exposure and HLA in healthy donors. TCRdb keeps only in-frame clones here, not all; method: immunoSEQ multiplex PCR. This table has fewer than 75,000 clones, roughly 94% appearing once. CDR3 length equals 14 residues. The V gene end was trimmed by 3 bases and the J gene end by 1 base; junction bases not matched to a gene: 1. Germline V gene data show CDR1 as SGHTA and CDR2 as FQGNSA. Source material: PBMCs. The sequence was obtained from a woman aged 18-35 years in good health and CMV-seropositive. This chain uses TRBV7-2 with TRBJ1-1, with 8 bases lining up with TRBD1. For the CDR3, the DNA is TGTGCCAGCAGCTTCGACAGGGGGAACACTGAAGCTTTCTTT. Translating it yields CASSFDRGNTEAFF.